This passage covers 27 T cell receptor beta chains from one sample sequenced in a study of blood T cell repertoires in COVID-19. Sequencing was performed with immunoSEQ multiplex PCR; in TCRdb, only in-frame clones are kept and a portion is missing. The sample lists roughly 140,000 clones; 70% to 85% were seen once. Sequencing was done on a sample of peripheral blood. The receptors here all came from a woman aged 45-59 years with acute or convalescent COVID-19.

This sequence joins TRBV7-2 and TRBJ1-2, with 7 bases fitting TRBD1. The CDR3 spans 13 residues. V lost 4 bases and J lost 8; bases outside the gene matches: 7. Germline loops: CDR1 SGHTA, CDR2 FQGNSA. The chain's CDR3 is CASSSPGGLGYTF. The CDR3 DNA reads as TGTGCCAGCAGCTCCCCAGGGGGTCTAGGCTACACCTTC.

Only one count was recorded for this clone. This chain connects TRBV2 to TRBJ1-6; TRBD1 matches 7 bases. The germline CDR1 and CDR2 sequences are SNHLY and FYNNEI. The CDR3 runs 13 residues. With V trimmed by 6 bases and J by 8 bases, 4 bases remained unmatched. The CDR3 bases are TGTGCCAGCAGGACAGGGTTGTATTCACCCCTCCACTTT. Amino acids: CASRTGLYSPLHF.

CDR3 coding DNA: TGTGCCAGCAGAAAGGGACAGGGTATGACTGAAGCTTTCTTT. The encoded protein is CASRKGQGMTEAFF. The V call is TRBV28, the J call TRBJ1-1; 9 bases line up with TRBD1. This CDR3 has 14 amino acids. V shed 6 bases, J shed 5 bases, and the junction held 7 bases outside the gene matches. CDR1 MDHEN and CDR2 SYDVKM come from the germline V gene.

The gene calls are TRBV5-1 and TRBJ2-6, with 11 nucleotides matching TRBD1. The CDR3 covers 17 residues. The junction had 3 bases not matched to a gene; V was cut back by 4 bases and J by 0 bases. Per the germline V gene, CDR1 is SGHRS and CDR2 is YFSETQ. The CDR3 region has the DNA TGCGCCAGCAGCCCCGGACAGGGGGCCTCTGGGGCCAACGTCCTGACTTTC. It yields the protein CASSPGQGASGANVLTF.

This clone was counted between two and nine times. The chain combines TRBV28 with TRBJ1-1; D unresolved. V lost 7 bases and J 5 bases, leaving 17 bases between the germline ends. Germline CDR1 and CDR2: MDHEN and SYDVKM. The CDR3 has 14 residues. The CDR3 region has the DNA TGTGCCAGCACCCCACCAAGTCGGGGTACTGAAGCTTTCTTT. As protein: CASTPPSRGTEAFF.

This chain uses TRBV2 with TRBJ1-2; D call uncertain. The CDR3 sequence is 16 residues long. V was trimmed by 5 bases and J by 4 bases, leaving 20 bases between them. In germline, CDR1 is SNHLY, CDR2 FYNNEI. This CDR3 reads CASSPEASPGAYGYTF. Written as DNA, the CDR3 is TGTGCCAGCAGTCCGGAGGCCTCCCCGGGTGCCTATGGCTACACCTTC.

The rearrangement links TRBV4-3 to TRBJ1-1; 8 nucleotides agree with TRBD1. V was clipped by 8 bases and J by 4 bases; unmatched bases: 6. Germline values: CDR1 LGHNA, CDR2 YSLEER. The CDR3 runs 13 residues. The CDR3, as DNA: TGCGCCAGCCGCGACAGGGGAATCACTGAAGCTTTCTTT. Protein sequence: CASRDRGITEAFF.

The chain links TRBV18 to TRBJ1-1; no clear D gene. The CDR3 totals 13 residues. Germline CDR1 KGHSH, CDR2 LQKENI. The ends were cut back, 5 bases at V and 7 bases at J, with 14 bases in the middle. The CDR3 here is CASSAVPNSEAFF. In nucleotides, the CDR3 is TGTGCCAGCTCAGCCGTCCCCAATAGTGAAGCTTTCTTT.

CDR3 region: CASSLALAGRGNIQYF. In DNA form, the CDR3 reads TGTGCCAGCAGCTTAGCGCTGGCCGGGAGGGGAAACATTCAGTACTTC. The J gene is TRBJ2-4, the V gene TRBV7-9; TRBD2 matches 8 bases. Germline V gives CDR1 SEHNR, CDR2 FQNEAQ (reference sequence). The V segment lost 0 bases and the J segment 6 bases; nucleotides outside the gene matches: 7. The CDR3 covers 16 residues. The full variable domain, rest sourced from reference TRBV7-9 and TRBJ2-4, is DTGVSQNPRHKITKRGQNVTFRCDPISEHNRLYWYRQTLGQGPEFLTYFQNEAQLEKSRLLSDRFSAERPKGSFSTLEIQRTEQGDSAMYLCASSLALAGRGNIQYFGAGTRLSVL.

This chain connects TRBV29-1 to TRBJ1-2, with 9 bases aligning to TRBD1. V shed 4 bases and J 8 bases; nucleotides not matched to a gene: 8. There are 13 residues in the CDR3. Germline lookup yields CDR1 SQVTM and CDR2 ANQGSEA. The CDR3 is CSVVEDRGRGYTF. The CDR3 DNA sequence: TGCAGCGTTGTCGAGGACAGGGGCCGCGGCTACACCTTC.

This rearrangement joins TRBV15 to TRBJ2-3; 8 bases agree with TRBD2. J lost 2 bases, V lost 2 bases, and 12 bases had no gene match. CDR1 and CDR2 (germline): LNHNV, YYDKDF (reference sequence). This CDR3 has 18 residues. CDR3 loop: CATSRHPIIAGITDTQYF. In DNA, the CDR3 is TGTGCCACCAGCAGACACCCAATAATAGCGGGGATCACAGATACGCAGTATTTT.

The chain recombines TRBV6-1 with TRBJ1-5, with D possibly matching TRBD1 (6 bases). V lost 3 bases and J 3 bases, leaving 12 bases between the germline ends. CDR1 and CDR2 from the germline V gene are MNHNS and SASEGT. The CDR3 spans 15 residues. For the CDR3, the DNA is TGTGCCAGCAGTGAGAATCCAGGGGTCAATCAGCCCCAGCATTTT. Its translation: CASSENPGVNQPQHF.

This chain links TRBV7-6 with TRBJ1-3, with TRBD1 as a possible D gene (6 bases). This CDR3 region has 19 residues. Germline CDR1 and CDR2: SGHVS and FNYEAQ. V was cut by 4 bases and J by 0 bases, with 22 bases left in between. The CDR3 DNA is TGTGCCAGCAGCTCCGCCGGACAGAACTACCCCCTCTCTGGAAACACCATATATTTT. Translated, it gives CASSSAGQNYPLSGNTIYF.

V is TRBV27 and J is TRBJ2-7; 9 nucleotides line up with TRBD2. CDR1 MNHEY and CDR2 SMNVEV come from the germline V gene (reference sequence). Germline trimming cut 5 bases from V and 2 bases from J; bases unmatched to any gene: 7. There are 15 residues in the CDR3. CDR3 protein: CASSTIAGVPYEQYF. CDR3 bases: TGTGCCAGCAGTACCATAGCGGGAGTTCCCTACGAGCAGTACTTC.

The J gene is TRBJ1-2, the V gene TRBV27; TRBD1 aligns across 7 bases. V lost 6 bases, J lost 8 bases, and 15 bases stayed unmatched. In germline, CDR1 is MNHEY, CDR2 SMNVEV (reference sequence). This CDR3 has 15 amino acids. The CDR3 nucleotides read TGTGCCAGCAGGCTCAGACAGGGTTTGATAGAGGGCTACACCTTC. Its translation: CASRLRQGLIEGYTF.

This chain uses TRBV4-3 with TRBJ2-2; TRBD1 is a possible D gene (5 bases). Trimming removed 4 bases at V and 6 bases at J, with 9 bases between. CDR3 length: 13 residues. Germline CDR1 reads LGHNA; CDR2 reads YSLEER. CDR3 amino acids: CASSPRVSGELFF. The CDR3 bases are TGCGCCAGCAGCCCCAGGGTCTCCGGGGAGCTGTTTTTT.

The chain carries TRBV29-1 and TRBJ2-7, with 7 bases matching TRBD1. The CDR3 spans 14 residues. Germline trimming cut 3 bases from V and 5 bases from J; bases unmatched to any gene: 10. Germline CDR1 SQVTM, CDR2 ANQGSEA. In DNA, the CDR3 is TGCAGCGTTGACTTGCCTGGGACAGACAACGAGCAGTACTTC. It is translated as CSVDLPGTDNEQYF.

The V and J genes are TRBV2 and TRBJ1-6, with 8 bases aligning to TRBD1. The CDR3 has 14 amino acids. CDR1 is SNHLY and CDR2 is FYNNEI in the germline V gene. The V and J ends lost 5 bases and 4 bases, in that order; junction bases with no gene match: 1. The CDR3 loop is CASSWTGYNSPLHF. The DNA for the CDR3 is TGTGCCAGCAGTTGGACAGGGTATAATTCACCCCTCCACTTT.

This clone was counted between two and nine times. This chain joins TRBV11-2 and TRBJ2-7; 8 nucleotides line up with TRBD1. The length of the CDR3 is 14 residues. V gave up 1 base and J gave up 4 bases; unmatched junction bases: 3. Germline lookup yields CDR1 SGHAT and CDR2 FQNNGV. DNA of the CDR3: TGTGCCAGCAGCTTAGGACAGGGGTGGTACGAGCAGTACTTC. This codes for CASSLGQGWYEQYF.

This rearrangement joins TRBV27 to TRBJ1-3, with 7 bases lining up with TRBD1. From germline, CDR1 is MNHEY and CDR2 SMNVEV (reference sequence). Trimming at V came to 6 bases and at J to 0 bases, leaving 5 bases not matched to a gene. The CDR3 totals 15 residues. The CDR3: CASRLQGSSGNTIYF. The CDR3 DNA reads as TGTGCCAGCAGATTACAGGGGAGCTCTGGAAACACCATATATTTT.

CDR3 nucleotide sequence: TGTGCCAGTAGTATAGACCCGGGACAGCCAGGCCCCGAAGCTTTCTTT. This translates into CASSIDPGQPGPEAFF. V and J are TRBV19 and TRBJ1-1; TRBD1 aligns across 7 bases. The germline V gene has CDR1 LNHDA and CDR2 SQIVND (reference sequence). V was clipped by 0 bases and J by 8 bases; unmatched bases: 12. This CDR3 has 16 amino acids.

This clone was observed a handful of times. The chain uses TRBV6-2 or TRBV6-3 and TRBJ2-5, with TRBD2 matching 7 bases. V was clipped by 5 bases and J by 0 bases; unmatched bases: 6. This CDR3 region has 15 residues. The germline gives CDR1 MNHEY, CDR2 SVGEGT. The CDR3: CASSASGTYQETQYF. The CDR3 bases are TGTGCCAGCAGTGCAAGCGGGACGTACCAAGAGACCCAGTACTTC.

The J gene is TRBJ2-3, the V gene TRBV2, with D tentatively TRBD1 (6 bases). V was cut by 1 base and J by 0 bases, with 8 bases left in between. CDR1 and CDR2 (germline): SNHLY, FYNNEI. CDR3 length: 15 amino acids. CDR3 protein: CASSEGQASTDTQYF. The CDR3 DNA is TGTGCCAGCAGTGAAGGACAGGCTAGCACAGATACGCAGTATTTT.

This clone was observed a single time. The chain uses TRBV6-2 or TRBV6-3 and TRBJ2-7; 10 nucleotides align to TRBD2. The CDR3 totals 15 residues. V was pared by 6 bases and J by 3 bases, with 8 bases of the junction left unmatched. The germline CDR1 and CDR2 sequences are MNHEY and SVGEGT. The CDR3 DNA reads TGTGCCAGCAGCCCCTCCCTAGCGGGGGTCTACGAGCAGTACTTC. The encoded protein is CASSPSLAGVYEQYF.

This clone was observed many times. The rearrangement uses TRBV2 and TRBJ2-7, with 10 bases identical to TRBD2. Germline loops: CDR1 SNHLY, CDR2 FYNNEI. The CDR3 is made up of 13 amino acids. Losses at the gene ends were 4 bases for V and 3 bases for J; bases not matched to a gene: 0. This CDR3 is CASSGLAGYEQYF. The CDR3 bases are TGTGCCAGCAGTGGACTAGCGGGCTACGAGCAGTACTTC.

CDR3 bases: TGCGCCAGCAGCCAAGGTTCCAACAGGGGGAACACTGAAGCTTTCTTT. Its protein is CASSQGSNRGNTEAFF. The chain employs TRBV4-3 and TRBJ1-1, with TRBD1 identical over 7 bases. The CDR3 consists of 16 residues. V shed 1 base, J shed 1 base, and the junction held 6 bases outside the gene matches. Looked up from germline, CDR1 is LGHNA and CDR2 is YSLEER.

This chain uses TRBV3-1 (or the pseudogene TRBV3-2) with TRBJ1-1, with unresolved D. Germline CDR1 and CDR2: LGHDT and YNNKEL (reference sequence). The CDR3 contains 15 residues. The germline V and J ends were trimmed by 6 bases and 0 bases, with 14 bases remaining between them. The DNA of the CDR3 is TGTGCCAGCAGGCTAGACGGACTCATGAACACTGAAGCTTTCTTT. As protein: CASRLDGLMNTEAFF.